The T cell receptor beta chain under discussion was sequenced for a study of breast tumors, draining lymph nodes, adjacent tissues. In TCRdb, the multiplex PCR reads were re-called with MiXCR into one record per CDR3 protein. The table includes fewer than 300,000 distinct CDR3 sequences, about 30% detected once. The length of the CDR3 is 14 residues. Per the germline V gene, CDR1 is MNHEY and CDR2 is SVGAGI. Axillary draining lymph nodes of breast cancer patients supplied the node samples. This clonotype was counted once. Compared with germline, one end of the junction differs, possibly owing to a read error.

Input material: axillary lymph node tissue. The clonotype was recovered from a female donor with breast cancer. Some clones in this sample may be carry-over from other donors' samples. This sequence joins TRBV6-5 and TRBJ1-5, with D hard to call. For the CDR3, the DNA is TGTGCCAGCAGCTATGTGGGCGGCAATCAGCTCCAGCATTTT. Its protein is CASSYVGGNQLQHF.